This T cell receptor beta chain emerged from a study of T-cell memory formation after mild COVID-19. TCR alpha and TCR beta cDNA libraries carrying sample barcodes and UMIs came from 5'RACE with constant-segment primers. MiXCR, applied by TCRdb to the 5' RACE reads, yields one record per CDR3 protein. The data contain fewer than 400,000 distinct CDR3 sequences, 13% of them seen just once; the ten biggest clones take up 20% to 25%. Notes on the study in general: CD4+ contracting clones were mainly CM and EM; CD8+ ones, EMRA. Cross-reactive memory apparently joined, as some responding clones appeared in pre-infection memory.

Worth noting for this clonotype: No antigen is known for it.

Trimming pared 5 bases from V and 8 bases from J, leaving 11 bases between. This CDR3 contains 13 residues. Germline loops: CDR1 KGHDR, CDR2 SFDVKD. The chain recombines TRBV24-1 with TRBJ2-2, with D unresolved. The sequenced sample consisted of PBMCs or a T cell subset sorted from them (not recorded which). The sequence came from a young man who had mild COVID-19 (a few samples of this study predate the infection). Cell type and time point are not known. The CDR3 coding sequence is TGTGCCACCAGTGTCAAATCTACAGGGGAGCTGTTTTTT. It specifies CATSVKSTGELFF.